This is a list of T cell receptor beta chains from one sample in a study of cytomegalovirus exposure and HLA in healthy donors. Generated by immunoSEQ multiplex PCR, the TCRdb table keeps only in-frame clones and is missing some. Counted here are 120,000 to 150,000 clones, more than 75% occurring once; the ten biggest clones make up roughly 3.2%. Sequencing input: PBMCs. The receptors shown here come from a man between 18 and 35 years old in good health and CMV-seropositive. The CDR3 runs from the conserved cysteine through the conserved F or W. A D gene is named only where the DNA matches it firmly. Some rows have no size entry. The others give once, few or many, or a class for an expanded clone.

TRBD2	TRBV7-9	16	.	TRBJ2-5	CASSPAGGRAQETQYF	TGTGCCAGCAGCCCCGCGGGCGGGAGGGCTCAAGAGACCCAGTACTTC
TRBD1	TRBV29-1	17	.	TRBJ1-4	CSVRPGQEFSTNEKLFF	TGCAGCGTCCGACCCGGACAGGAATTTTCAACTAATGAAAAACTGTTTTTT
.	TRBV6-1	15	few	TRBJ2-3	CASRLASTGTDTQYF	TGTGCCAGCAGGCTAGCGTCGACTGGCACAGATACGCAGTATTTT
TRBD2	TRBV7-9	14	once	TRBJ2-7	CASSATGGLGEQYF	TGTGCCAGCAGCGCCACGGGAGGGTTGGGGGAGCAGTACTTC
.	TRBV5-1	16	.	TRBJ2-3	CASSLAQGIRADTQYF	TGCGCCAGCAGCTTGGCCCAGGGGATTAGGGCAGATACGCAGTATTTT
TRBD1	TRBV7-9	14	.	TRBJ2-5	CASSLGQGWETQYF	TGTGCCAGCAGCCTCGGACAGGGGTGGGAGACCCAGTACTTC
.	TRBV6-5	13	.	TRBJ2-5	CASSYAGDGTQYF	TGTGCCAGCAGTTATGCAGGGGATGGGACCCAGTACTTC
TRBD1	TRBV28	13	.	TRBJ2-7	CASSVPGGHEQYF	TGTGCCAGCAGCGTACCAGGGGGCCACGAGCAGTACTTC
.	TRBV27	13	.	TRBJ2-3	CASDTCSTDTQYF	TGTGCCAGCGACACTTGTAGCACAGATACGCAGTATTTT
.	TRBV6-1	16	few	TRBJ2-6	CASSARGARGANVLTF	TGTGCCAGCAGTGCCCGGGGGGCGCGAGGGGCCAACGTCCTGACTTTC
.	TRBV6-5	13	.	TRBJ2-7	CASSYGGAYGQYF	TGTGCCAGCAGTTACGGCGGCGCGTACGGGCAGTACTTC
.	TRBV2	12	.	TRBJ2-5	CASTPGRETQYF	TGTGCCAGCACACCAGGGAGGGAGACCCAGTACTTC
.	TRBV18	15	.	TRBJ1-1	CASSPPQGGGTEAFF	TGTGCCAGCTCACCACCACAGGGTGGGGGAACTGAAGCTTTCTTT
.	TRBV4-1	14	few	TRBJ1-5	CASSTGTPNQPQHF	TGCGCCAGCAGCACCGGGACACCGAATCAGCCCCAGCATTTT